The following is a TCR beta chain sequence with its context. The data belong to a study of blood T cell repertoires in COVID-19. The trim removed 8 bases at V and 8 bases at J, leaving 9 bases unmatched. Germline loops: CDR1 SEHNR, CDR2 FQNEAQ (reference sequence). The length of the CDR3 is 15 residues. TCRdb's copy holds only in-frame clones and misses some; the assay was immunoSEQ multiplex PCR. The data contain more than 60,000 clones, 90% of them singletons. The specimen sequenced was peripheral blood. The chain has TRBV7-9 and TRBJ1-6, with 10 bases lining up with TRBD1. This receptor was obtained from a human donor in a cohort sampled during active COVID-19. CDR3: CASHRGTGVDSPLHF. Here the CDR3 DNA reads TGTGCCAGCCATCGAGGGACAGGGGTCGATTCACCCCTCCACTTT.